In this sample, the clone carrying this T cell receptor beta chain turned up many times. The antigen is not known. This sample is drawn from a study of Graves' ophthalmopathy and Graves' hyperthyroidism. In the study overall: Hyperthyroidism was considered stable when no ophthalmopathy appeared within 18 months of follow-up. Whole-study results and caveats: The blood repertoire also included most expanded thyroid clonotypes above 0.001 frequency.

TCR beta CDR3 amplification used RNA transcripts. HTBI primers primed a first-round RT-PCR, and a second-round multiplex PCR followed. TCRdb redid the calling of the multiplex PCR reads with MiXCR, one entry per CDR3 protein. Of over a million distinct CDR3 sequences in the sample, 35% to 45% were seen once. This CDR3 spans 15 amino acids. V was trimmed by 4 bases and J by 0 bases, leaving 10 bases between them. Germline CDR1 and CDR2: SNHLY and FYNNEI. Hyperthyroidism patients, aged 18 to 65, were newly diagnosed, under 2 months' duration. The sample comprised peripheral blood or thyroid tissue (not recorded which). This receptor was taken from an adult man with Graves' hyperthyroidism. V and J are TRBV2 and TRBJ1-5, with no clear D. The DNA for the CDR3 is TGTGCCAGCAGTGCGGTCAGTAGTAGCAATCAGCCCCAGCATTTT. Translated, it gives CASSAVSSSNQPQHF.